This is a list of T cell receptor beta chains from one sample in a study of blood T cell repertoires in COVID-19. Sequenced by immunoSEQ multiplex PCR; TCRdb stores in-frame clones only, minus some. The table records about 420,000 clones, 85% to 90% of them present only once. The specimen sequenced was peripheral blood. These receptors were collected from a man between 18 and 35 years old with COVID-19, enrolled during active disease. CDR3s include the opening cysteine and the closing phenylalanine or tryptophan. A D gene is named only where the DNA matches it firmly. Clone sizes are given selectively: once, few, many, or a class where the clone is expanded.

clone size | D gene | J gene | V gene | CDR3 DNA | CDR3 protein
- | TRBD1 | TRBJ2-1 | TRBV5-4 | TGTGCCAGCAGCCGGGACAGGGACAGGGATGAGCAGTTCTTC | CASSRDRDRDEQFF
- | - | TRBJ1-5 | TRBV10-1 | TGCGCCAGCAGTGAACAGCCAAATCAGCCCCAGCATTTT | CASSEQPNQPQHF
- | - | TRBJ2-1 | TRBV21-1 | TGTGCCAGCACCCTTAAACAGAGAATAACCCACAATGAGCAGTTCTTC | CASTLKQRITHNEQFF
- | - | TRBJ1-4 | TRBV10-3 | TGTGCCATCGTGGCGGCACCGAATGAAAAACTGTTTTTT | CAIVAAPNEKLFF
few | TRBD1 | TRBJ1-6 | TRBV6-5 | TGTGCCAGCAGTAGACAGGGAGGTAATTCACCCCTCCACTTT | CASSRQGGNSPLHF
- | TRBD2 | TRBJ2-7 | TRBV29-1 | TGCAGCGTGGACAGCGGGGGTTACGAGCAGTACTTC | CSVDSGGYEQYF
- | - | TRBJ2-2 | TRBV19 | TGTGCCAGTAGTACTCGCGGTTCTGAATTCACCGGGGAGCTGTTTTTT | CASSTRGSEFTGELFF
- | - | TRBJ1-2 | TRBV5-6 | TGTGCCAGCAGCGCGACAGCTAACTATGGCTACACCTTC | CASSATANYGYTF
- | TRBD1 | TRBJ1-2 | TRBV3-1/TRBV3-2 | TGTGCCAGCAGCCAAGCACGTTCTAGGGGGACAGATGGCTACACCTTC | CASSQARSRGTDGYTF
- | - | TRBJ2-6 | TRBV5-8 | TGTGCCCCTACAGTCGTGGCTGGGGCCAACGTCCTGACTTTC | CAPTVVAGANVLTF
- | TRBD1 | TRBJ2-7 | TRBV5-5 | TGTGCCAGCAGCTTGCGGGACAGATACGAGCAGTACTTC | CASSLRDRYEQYF
few | - | TRBJ1-3 | TRBV5-6 | TGTGCCAGCAGCTCGCCGGGAGAATTGTACGGAAACACCATATATTTT | CASSSPGELYGNTIYF
- | - | TRBJ2-2 | TRBV2 | TGTGCCAGCAGTACAGGCACCGGGGAGCTGTTTTTT | CASSTGTGELFF
- | - | TRBJ2-2 | TRBV15 | TGTGCCACCAGCAGAGATGGGGGCGCAAGTCGAACCGGGGAGCTGTTTTTT | CATSRDGGASRTGELFF
- | - | TRBJ1-6 | TRBV7-9 | TGTGCCAGCAGCTTATCTGCAGGGGATTCACCCCTCCACTTT | CASSLSAGDSPLHF
once | TRBD2 | TRBJ2-1 | TRBV7-9 | TGTGCCAGCAGGGGGACTAGCGGGATTAATGAGCAGTTCTTC | CASRGTSGINEQFF
- | TRBD1 | TRBJ2-5 | TRBV7-3 | TGTGCCAGCAGCTTCCAGACAGGGGGTAAAGAGACCCAGTACTTC | CASSFQTGGKETQYF
- | - | TRBJ2-4 | TRBV6-1 | TGTGCCAGCAGTGAACCCTTGGGGGGGGGCACCTGGCTTAGAGCCAAAAACATTCAGTACTTC | CASSEPLGGGTWLRAKNIQYF
- | - | TRBJ2-2 | TRBV18 | TGTGCCAGCTCTCCCAGTGTGGTGACTAGAAGGGCCGGGGAGCTGTTTTTT | CASSPSVVTRRAGELFF
- | TRBD1 | TRBJ1-1 | TRBV2 | TGTGCCAGCAGCCTGACAGGGTTGAACACTGAAGCTTTCTTT | CASSLTGLNTEAFF
- | TRBD2 | TRBJ2-1 | TRBV7-3 | TGTGCCAGCAGCCCGGGACTAGCCTTCTACAATGAGCAGTTCTTC | CASSPGLAFYNEQFF
- | - | TRBJ2-5 | TRBV25-1 | TGTGCCACTGGAAGGGGCCGGGAGACCCAGTACTTC | CATGRGRETQYF
- | - | TRBJ1-1 | TRBV5-1 | TGCGCCAGTAACGGGGGGATGAACACTGAAGCTTTCTTT | CASNGGMNTEAFF
once | TRBD1 | TRBJ2-1 | TRBV9 | TGTGCCAGCAGCGTAGGGACAGGTTCCTACAATGAGCAGTTCTTC | CASSVGTGSYNEQFF
- | TRBD2 | TRBJ2-3 | TRBV5-1 | TGCGCCAGCAGCCTTGGGACTATCCACACAGATACGCAGTATTTT | CASSLGTIHTDTQYF
- | TRBD1 | TRBJ2-4 | TRBV3-1/TRBV3-2 | TGTGCCAGCGCCCCGGGACAGGGGGCTATAAACATTCAGTACTTC | CASAPGQGAINIQYF
- | TRBD2 | TRBJ2-3 | TRBV6-5 | TGTGCCAGCAGCCTAGCGGGACACACAGATACGCAGTATTTT | CASSLAGHTDTQYF
- | TRBD2 | TRBJ2-1 | TRBV3-1/TRBV3-2 | TGTGCCAGCAGCCCCGGGACTAGCGCGAACAATGAGCAGTTCTTC | CASSPGTSANNEQFF
once | - | TRBJ2-7 | TRBV7-8 | TGTGCCAGCAGCTACGGGGGCTCCTACGAGCAGTACTTC | CASSYGGSYEQYF
few | - | TRBJ2-7 | TRBV7-8 | TGTGCCAGCAGCTCACAGGGACTCGGGGGGAGGTACGAGCAGTACTTC | CASSSQGLGGRYEQYF
few | - | TRBJ1-1 | TRBV19 | TGTGCCAGTAGAAACAGGGAAATGAACACTGAAGCTTTCTTT | CASRNREMNTEAFF
once | TRBD2 | TRBJ2-7 | TRBV7-9 | TGTGCCAGCAGCGGAGGACTAGGGCCGACACGCGAGCAGTACTTC | CASSGGLGPTREQYF
- | - | TRBJ1-3 | TRBV5-4 | TGTGCCAGCAGCCCTGCGGGCGGAAACACCATATATTTT | CASSPAGGNTIYF
- | - | TRBJ2-7 | TRBV24-1 | TGTGCCACCAGTGCTCGGGGGTCCTACGAGCAGTACTTC | CATSARGSYEQYF
- | TRBD1 | TRBJ1-5 | TRBV6-5 | TGTGCCAGCAGACGGACAGGGAATAGCAATCAGCCCCAGCATTTT | CASRRTGNSNQPQHF
- | TRBD2 | TRBJ2-1 | TRBV15 | TGTGCCACCAGCAGAGGACTAGCGGGGGGCGGGTACAATGAGCAGTTCTTC | CATSRGLAGGGYNEQFF
- | TRBD2 | TRBJ2-2 | TRBV6-5 | TGTGCCAGCAGACCGACTAGCGGGGGGGGAGGGGAGCTGTTTTTT | CASRPTSGGGGELFF
- | - | TRBJ2-5 | TRBV28 | TGTGCCAGCAGTTTGTCAGGCGCTAAAGAGACCCAGTACTTC | CASSLSGAKETQYF
- | - | TRBJ1-6 | TRBV7-2 | TGTGCCAGCAGCTTTGAGGGAAGTAATTCACCCCTCCACTTT | CASSFEGSNSPLHF
- | TRBD2 | TRBJ2-3 | TRBV7-9 | TGTGCCAGCAGCCACGGACTAGCGGATAGCACAGATACGCAGTATTTT | CASSHGLADSTDTQYF
- | - | TRBJ1-1 | TRBV7-9 | TGTGCCAGCAGCTCTCGGGAGGGACCTCTGAACACTGAAGCTTTCTTT | CASSSREGPLNTEAFF